This is a list of T cell receptor beta chains from one sample in a study of blood T cell repertoires in COVID-19. TCRdb's copy holds only in-frame clones and misses some; the assay was immunoSEQ multiplex PCR. This table holds under 350,000 clones, approximately 85% found once. Material: peripheral blood. These receptor sequences come from a woman in her 70s with acute or convalescent COVID-19. The CDR3 runs from the conserved cysteine through the conserved F or W. Fields, in order: D gene, V gene, J gene, clone size, CDR3 protein, CDR3 DNA. A D gene is named only where the DNA matches it firmly. Size is stated for part of the rows, as once, few or many counts, or as a class when the clone is expanded.

TRBD1	TRBV18	TRBJ2-3	.	CASSPQGAFGTDTQYF	TGTGCCAGCTCACCCCAGGGGGCGTTCGGCACAGATACGCAGTATTTT
TRBD1	TRBV2	TRBJ2-7	.	CASRRQGNSYEQYF	TGTGCCAGCAGACGACAGGGCAACTCCTACGAGCAGTACTTC
TRBD2	TRBV6-5	TRBJ2-7	.	CASSPGGVLHEQYF	TGTGCCAGCAGCCCCGGGGGGGTTCTCCACGAGCAGTACTTC
.	TRBV7-3	TRBJ1-1	once	CASSLQLNTEAFF	TGTGCCAGCAGCCTCCAGTTGAACACTGAAGCTTTCTTT
TRBD1	TRBV3-1/TRBV3-2	TRBJ2-7	.	CASSQAFRGFYEQYF	TGTGCCAGCAGCCAAGCTTTCAGGGGGTTCTACGAGCAGTACTTC
TRBD1	TRBV29-1	TRBJ2-5	.	CSAGDRETQYF	TGCAGCGCCGGGGACAGAGAGACCCAGTACTTC
TRBD1	TRBV10-3	TRBJ2-6	.	CAISEFGAGGSSGANVLTF	TGTGCCATCAGTGAATTCGGGGCAGGGGGTTCCTCTGGGGCCAACGTCCTGACTTTC
.	TRBV30	TRBJ2-7	.	CAWTPPSSYEQYF	TGTGCCTGGACCCCCCCGAGCTCCTACGAGCAGTACTTC
.	TRBV30	TRBJ1-4	once	CAWNRDTNEKLFF	TGTGCCTGGAACAGGGACACTAATGAAAAACTGTTTTTT
TRBD2	TRBV2	TRBJ2-3	.	CASSVWLAGGTSRTDTQYF	TGTGCCAGCAGTGTGTGGCTAGCGGGGGGCACCTCACGCACAGATACGCAGTATTTT
.	TRBV9	TRBJ2-2	.	CASSVDPGGPTGELFF	TGTGCCAGCAGCGTAGATCCAGGGGGGCCGACCGGGGAGCTGTTTTTT
.	TRBV12-3/TRBV12-4	TRBJ1-5	.	CASLAYSNQPQHF	TGTGCCAGCTTGGCTTATAGCAATCAGCCCCAGCATTTT
.	TRBV14	TRBJ2-2	.	CASSRSLNTGELFF	TGTGCCAGCAGCCGGAGCCTTAACACCGGGGAGCTGTTTTTT
.	TRBV3-1/TRBV3-2	TRBJ1-3	.	CASSQREGNTIYF	TGTGCCAGCAGCCAGAGGGAGGGAAACACCATATATTTT
.	TRBV7-8	TRBJ2-7	.	CASSLQGYRSYEQYF	TGTGCCAGCAGCTTACAGGGGTATCGGTCCTACGAGCAGTACTTC
.	TRBV4-1	TRBJ2-7	.	CASSQEARDWSEQYF	TGCGCCAGCAGCCAAGAAGCCAGGGACTGGAGCGAGCAGTACTTC
TRBD2	TRBV2	TRBJ2-7	few	CASSDAERGERSEQYF	TGTGCCAGCAGTGATGCCGAGCGGGGGGAACGGAGCGAGCAGTACTTC
.	TRBV3-1/TRBV3-2	TRBJ1-6	.	CASSQAATSYNSPLHF	TGTGCCAGCAGCCAAGCCGCTACCTCCTATAATTCACCCCTCCACTTT
.	TRBV5-8	TRBJ2-1	.	CATRSYNEQFF	TGTGCCACGAGAAGCTACAATGAGCAGTTCTTC
.	TRBV18	TRBJ2-2	few	CASSADKGSGELFF	TGTGCCAGCTCAGCCGACAAAGGATCCGGGGAGCTGTTTTTT
.	TRBV10-3	TRBJ1-6	.	CAIGVQGANSPLHF	TGTGCCATCGGCGTACAGGGAGCGAATTCACCCCTCCACTTT
TRBD2	TRBV3-1/TRBV3-2	TRBJ2-3	.	CASSSLAGGSTDTQYF	TGTGCCAGCAGCTCCCTAGCGGGGGGTTCCACAGATACGCAGTATTTT
.	TRBV7-9	TRBJ2-7	.	CASSPTGRGTYEQYF	TGTGCCAGCAGTCCCACGGGCAGGGGAACCTACGAGCAGTACTTC
.	TRBV5-1	TRBJ2-3	.	CASTPSRVPDTQYF	TGCGCCAGTACACCCAGCAGGGTTCCAGATACGCAGTATTTT
.	TRBV6-5	TRBJ1-2	.	CASTPGSRYGYTF	TGTGCCAGCACCCCGGGGAGCCGCTATGGCTACACCTTC
.	TRBV10-3	TRBJ2-5	once	CAISPQGQETQYF	TGTGCCATCAGTCCGCAGGGACAAGAGACCCAGTACTTC
.	TRBV7-9	TRBJ2-2	.	CASSRRSRADTGELFF	TGTGCCAGCAGCAGACGGAGCAGGGCGGACACCGGGGAGCTGTTTTTT
TRBD2	TRBV5-8	TRBJ2-1	once	CASSSTGTSGGNEQFF	TGTGCCAGCAGCTCGACCGGGACTAGCGGGGGCAATGAGCAGTTCTTC
TRBD1	TRBV11-2	TRBJ1-2	.	CASSSPGTGGRNGYTF	TGTGCCAGCAGCTCCCCCGGGACAGGGGGAAGGAATGGCTACACCTTC
TRBD2	TRBV3-1/TRBV3-2	TRBJ2-3	.	CASSPFWAGGSTDTQYF	TGTGCCAGCAGCCCATTTTGGGCGGGGGGCAGCACAGATACGCAGTATTTT
TRBD2	TRBV9	TRBJ2-7	.	CASSVDSGGAYEQYF	TGTGCCAGCAGCGTAGATAGCGGGGGGGCCTACGAGCAGTACTTC
TRBD1	TRBV12-3/TRBV12-4	TRBJ1-1	.	CASRGQGNTEAFF	TGTGCCAGCAGAGGACAGGGGAACACTGAAGCTTTCTTT
TRBD2	TRBV10-3	TRBJ2-5	.	CAIRASGGIGETQYF	TGTGCCATCAGGGCTAGCGGGGGGATCGGAGAGACCCAGTACTTC
.	TRBV11-1	TRBJ1-1	.	CASSHREDTEAFF	TGTGCCAGCAGCCATAGAGAGGACACTGAAGCTTTCTTT
TRBD2	TRBV11-3	TRBJ2-2	.	CASSNRLAGNTGELFF	TGTGCCAGCAGCAACCGGCTAGCGGGGAACACCGGGGAGCTGTTTTTT